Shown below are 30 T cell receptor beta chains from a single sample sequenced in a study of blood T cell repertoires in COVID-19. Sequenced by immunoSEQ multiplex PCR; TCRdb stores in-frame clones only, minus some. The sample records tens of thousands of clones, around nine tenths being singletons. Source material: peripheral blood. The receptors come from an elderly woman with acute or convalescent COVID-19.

The CDR3 DNA follows: TGTGCCAGCAGCTTAAGCCGACAGGGGAACATTCAGTACTTC. Residues: CASSLSRQGNIQYF. The J gene is TRBJ2-4, the V gene TRBV5-4, with 8 nucleotides matching TRBD1. Germline loops: CDR1 SGHNT, CDR2 YYREEE (reference sequence). The V segment lost 2 bases and the J segment 7 bases; nucleotides outside the gene matches: 5. This CDR3 comprises 14 residues.

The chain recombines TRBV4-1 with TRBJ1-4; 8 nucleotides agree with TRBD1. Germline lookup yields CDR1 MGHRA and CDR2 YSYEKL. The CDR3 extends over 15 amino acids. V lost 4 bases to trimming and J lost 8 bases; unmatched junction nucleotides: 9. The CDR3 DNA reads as TGCGCCAGCAGCCGGACAGGGACGTATAACGAAAAACTGTTTTTT. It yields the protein CASSRTGTYNEKLFF.

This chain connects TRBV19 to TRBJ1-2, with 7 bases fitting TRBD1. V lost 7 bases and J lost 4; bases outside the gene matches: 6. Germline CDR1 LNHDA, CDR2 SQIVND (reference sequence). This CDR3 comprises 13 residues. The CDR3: CASKTQGSYGYTF. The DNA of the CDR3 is TGTGCCAGTAAGACACAGGGGAGCTATGGCTACACCTTC.

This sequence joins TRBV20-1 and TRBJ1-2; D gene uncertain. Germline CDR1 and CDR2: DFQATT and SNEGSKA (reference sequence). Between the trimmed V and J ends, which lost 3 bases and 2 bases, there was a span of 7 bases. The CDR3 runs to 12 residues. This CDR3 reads CSASPGNYGYTF. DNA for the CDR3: TGCAGTGCTAGTCCGGGGAACTATGGCTACACCTTC.

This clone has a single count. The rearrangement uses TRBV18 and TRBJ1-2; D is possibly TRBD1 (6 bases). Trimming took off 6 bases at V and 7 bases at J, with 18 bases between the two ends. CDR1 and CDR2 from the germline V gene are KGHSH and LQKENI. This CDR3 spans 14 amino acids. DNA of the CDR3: TGTGCCAGCTCCAGGTACAGGGATCGGAGTGGCTACACCTTC. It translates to CASSRYRDRSGYTF.

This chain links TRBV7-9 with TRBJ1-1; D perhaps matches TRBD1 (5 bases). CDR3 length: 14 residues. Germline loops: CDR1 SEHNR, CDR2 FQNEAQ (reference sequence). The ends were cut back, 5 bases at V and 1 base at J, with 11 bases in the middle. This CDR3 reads CASSRMTENTEAFF. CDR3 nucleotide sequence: TGTGCCAGCAGCCGGATGACAGAGAACACTGAAGCTTTCTTT. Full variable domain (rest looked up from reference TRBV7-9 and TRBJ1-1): DTGVSQNPRHKITKRGQNVTFRCDPISEHNRLYWYRQTLGQGPEFLTYFQNEAQLEKSRLLSDRFSAERPKGSFSTLEIQRTEQGDSAMYLCASSRMTENTEAFFGQGTRLTVV.

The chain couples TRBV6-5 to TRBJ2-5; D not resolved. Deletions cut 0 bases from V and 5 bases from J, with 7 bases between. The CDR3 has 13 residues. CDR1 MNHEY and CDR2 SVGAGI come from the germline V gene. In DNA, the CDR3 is TGTGCCAGCAGTTACTCGAAAGCGGAGACCCAGTACTTC. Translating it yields CASSYSKAETQYF.

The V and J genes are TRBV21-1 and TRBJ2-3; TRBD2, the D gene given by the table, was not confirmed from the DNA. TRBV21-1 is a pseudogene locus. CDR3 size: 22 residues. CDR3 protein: CASSARGRDTPLAGSLTDTQYF. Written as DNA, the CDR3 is TGTGCCAGCAGCGCCCGCGGTCGGGACACCCCGCTAGCGGGGAGTCTCACAGATACGCAGTATTTT.

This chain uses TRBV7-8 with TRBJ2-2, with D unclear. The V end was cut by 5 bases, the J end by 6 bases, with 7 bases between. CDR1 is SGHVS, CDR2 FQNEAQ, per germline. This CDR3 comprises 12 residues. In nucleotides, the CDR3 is TGTGCCAGCAGCCCCCAGGCCGGGGAGCTGTTTTTT. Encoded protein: CASSPQAGELFF.

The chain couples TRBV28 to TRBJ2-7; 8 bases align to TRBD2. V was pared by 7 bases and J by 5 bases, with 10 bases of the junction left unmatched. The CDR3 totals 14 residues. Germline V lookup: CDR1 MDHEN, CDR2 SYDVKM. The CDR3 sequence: CASTPGGLRHEQYV. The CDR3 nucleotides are TGTGCCAGCACCCCGGGGGGGCTTCGCCACGAGCAGTACGTC.

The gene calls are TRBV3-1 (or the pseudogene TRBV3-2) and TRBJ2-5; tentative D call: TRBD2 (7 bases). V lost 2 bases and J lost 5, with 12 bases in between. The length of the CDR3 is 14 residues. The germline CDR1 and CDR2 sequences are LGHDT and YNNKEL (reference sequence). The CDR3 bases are TGTGCCAGCAGCCAAAAGGGGGGGGCCGAGACCCAGTACTTC. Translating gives CASSQKGGAETQYF.

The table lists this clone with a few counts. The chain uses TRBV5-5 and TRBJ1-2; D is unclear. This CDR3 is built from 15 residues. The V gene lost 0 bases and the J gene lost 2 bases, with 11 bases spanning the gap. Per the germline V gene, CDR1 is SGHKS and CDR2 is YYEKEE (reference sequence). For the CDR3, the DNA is TGTGCCAGCAGCTTGGCGACATCAACCAACTATGGCTACACCTTC. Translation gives CASSLATSTNYGYTF.

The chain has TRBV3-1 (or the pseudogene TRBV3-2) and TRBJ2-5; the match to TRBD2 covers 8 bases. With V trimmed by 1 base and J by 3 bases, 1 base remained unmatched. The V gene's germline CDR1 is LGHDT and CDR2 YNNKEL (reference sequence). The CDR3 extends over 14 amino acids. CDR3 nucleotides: TGTGCCAGCAGCCAAGCGGGGGGGGAAGAGACCCAGTACTTC. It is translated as CASSQAGGEETQYF.

CDR3 region: CASRGVPGETQYF. DNA for the CDR3: TGCGCCAGCCGGGGAGTCCCCGGGGAGACCCAGTACTTC. This chain links TRBV5-1 with TRBJ2-5, with D perhaps TRBD2 (5 bases). The CDR3 sequence is 13 residues long. Per the germline V gene, CDR1 is SGHRS and CDR2 is YFSETQ. The V and J ends lost 7 bases and 5 bases respectively, with 15 bases between them.

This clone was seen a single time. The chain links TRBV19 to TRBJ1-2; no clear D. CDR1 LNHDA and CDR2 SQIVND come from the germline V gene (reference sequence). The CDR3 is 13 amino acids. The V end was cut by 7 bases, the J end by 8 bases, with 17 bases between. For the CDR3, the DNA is TGTGCCAGTAAGGAGGAAGCCGATGCCGGCTACACCTTC. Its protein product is CASKEEADAGYTF.

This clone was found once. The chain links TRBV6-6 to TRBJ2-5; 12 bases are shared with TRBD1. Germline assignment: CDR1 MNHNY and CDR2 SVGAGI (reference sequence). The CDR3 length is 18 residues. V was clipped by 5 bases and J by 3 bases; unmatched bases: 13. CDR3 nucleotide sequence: TGTGCCAGCAGTCAGGGACAGGGGGCCTGGGGTCCCGAAGAGACCCAGTACTTC. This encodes CASSQGQGAWGPEETQYF.

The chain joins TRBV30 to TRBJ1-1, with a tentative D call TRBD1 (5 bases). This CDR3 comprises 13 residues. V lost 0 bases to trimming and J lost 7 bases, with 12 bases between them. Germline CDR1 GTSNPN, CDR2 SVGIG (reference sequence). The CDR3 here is CAWSVASGYEAFF. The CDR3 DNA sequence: TGTGCCTGGAGTGTAGCCTCAGGGTATGAAGCTTTCTTT.

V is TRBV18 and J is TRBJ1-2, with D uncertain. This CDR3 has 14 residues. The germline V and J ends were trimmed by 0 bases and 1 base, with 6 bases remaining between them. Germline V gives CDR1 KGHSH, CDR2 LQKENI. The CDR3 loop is CASSPPVVNYGYTF. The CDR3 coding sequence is TGTGCCAGCTCACCACCCGTCGTTAACTATGGCTACACCTTC.

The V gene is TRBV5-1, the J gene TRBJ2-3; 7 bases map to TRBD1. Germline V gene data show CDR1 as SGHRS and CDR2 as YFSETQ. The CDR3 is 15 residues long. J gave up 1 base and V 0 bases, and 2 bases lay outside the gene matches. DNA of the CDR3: TGCGCCAGCAGCTTGGACAGGGGTCGCACAGATACGCAGTATTTT. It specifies CASSLDRGRTDTQYF. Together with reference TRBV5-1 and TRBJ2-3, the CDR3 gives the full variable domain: KAGVTQTPRYLIKTRGQQVTLSCSPISGHRSVSWYQQTPGQGLQFLFEYFSETQRNKGNFPGRFSGRQFSNSRSEMNVSTLELGDSALYLCASSLDRGRTDTQYFGPGTRLTVL.

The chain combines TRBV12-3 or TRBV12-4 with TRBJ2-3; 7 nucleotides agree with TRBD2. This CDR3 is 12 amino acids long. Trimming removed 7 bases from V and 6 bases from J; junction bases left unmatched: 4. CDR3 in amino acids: CASTWRGDTQYF. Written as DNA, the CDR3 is TGTGCCAGCACCTGGCGGGGGGATACGCAGTATTTT.

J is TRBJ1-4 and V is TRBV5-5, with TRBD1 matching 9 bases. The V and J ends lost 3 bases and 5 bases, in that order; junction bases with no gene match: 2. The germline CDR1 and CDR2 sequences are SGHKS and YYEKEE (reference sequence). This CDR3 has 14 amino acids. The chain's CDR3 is CASSYGTGNEKLFF. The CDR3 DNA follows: TGTGCCAGCAGCTACGGGACAGGGAATGAAAAACTGTTTTTT.

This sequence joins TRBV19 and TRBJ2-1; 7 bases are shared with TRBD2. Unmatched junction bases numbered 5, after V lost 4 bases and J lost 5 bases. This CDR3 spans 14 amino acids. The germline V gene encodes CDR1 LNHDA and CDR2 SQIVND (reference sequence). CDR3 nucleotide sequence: TGTGCCAGTAGTACCCGGGGAGGGGACAATGAGCAGTTCTTC. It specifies CASSTRGGDNEQFF.

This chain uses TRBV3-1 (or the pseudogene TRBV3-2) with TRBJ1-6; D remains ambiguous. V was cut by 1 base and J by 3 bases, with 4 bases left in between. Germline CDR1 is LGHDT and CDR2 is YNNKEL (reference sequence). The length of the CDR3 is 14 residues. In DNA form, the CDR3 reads TGTGCCAGCAGCCAAGGTTACTATAATTCACCCCTCCACTTT. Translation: CASSQGYYNSPLHF.

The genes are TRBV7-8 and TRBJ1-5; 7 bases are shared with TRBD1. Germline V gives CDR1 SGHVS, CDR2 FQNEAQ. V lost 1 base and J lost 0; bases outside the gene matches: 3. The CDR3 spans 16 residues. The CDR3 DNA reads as TGTGCCAGCAGCTTAGGACAGGGTAATAGCAATCAGCCCCAGCATTTT. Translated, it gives CASSLGQGNSNQPQHF.

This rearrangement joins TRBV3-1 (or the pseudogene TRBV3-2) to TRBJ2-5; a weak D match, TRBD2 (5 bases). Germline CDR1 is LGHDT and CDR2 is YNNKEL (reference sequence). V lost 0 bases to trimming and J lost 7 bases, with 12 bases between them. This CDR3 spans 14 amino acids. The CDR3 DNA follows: TGTGCCAGCAGCCAAGAACGGGGTTACGGGACCCAGTACTTC. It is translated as CASSQERGYGTQYF.

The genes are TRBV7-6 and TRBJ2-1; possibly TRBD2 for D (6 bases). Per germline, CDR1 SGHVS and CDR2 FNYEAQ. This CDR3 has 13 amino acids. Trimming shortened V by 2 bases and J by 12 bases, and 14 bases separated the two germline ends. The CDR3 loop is CASSLSSGSWQFF. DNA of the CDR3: TGTGCCAGCAGCTTAAGCTCCGGGAGCTGGCAGTTCTTC. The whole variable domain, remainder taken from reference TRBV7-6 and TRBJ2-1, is GAGVSQSPRYKVTKRGQDVALRCDPISGHVSLYWYRQALGQGPEFLTYFNYEAQQDKSGLPNDRFSAERPEGSISTLTIQRTEQRDSAMYRCASSLSSGSWQFFGPGTRLTVL.

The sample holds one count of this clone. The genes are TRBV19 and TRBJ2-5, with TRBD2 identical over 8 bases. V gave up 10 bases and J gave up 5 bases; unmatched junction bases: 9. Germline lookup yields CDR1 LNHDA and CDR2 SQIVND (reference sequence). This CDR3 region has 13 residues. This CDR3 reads CATSGGRLETQYF. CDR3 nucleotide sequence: TGTGCCACCTCGGGGGGGCGTTTGGAGACCCAGTACTTC.

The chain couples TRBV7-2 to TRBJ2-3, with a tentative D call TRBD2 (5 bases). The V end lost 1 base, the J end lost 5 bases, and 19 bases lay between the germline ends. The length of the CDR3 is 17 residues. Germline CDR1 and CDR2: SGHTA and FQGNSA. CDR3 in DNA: TGTGCCAGCAGCTTAGGTCGGGGTCCTAATCCGCTAGATACGCAGTATTTT. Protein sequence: CASSLGRGPNPLDTQYF. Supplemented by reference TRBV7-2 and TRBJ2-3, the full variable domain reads GAGVSQSPSNKVTEKGKDVELRCDPISGHTALYWYRQSLGQGLEFLIYFQGNSAPDKSGLPSDRFSAERTGGSVSTLTIQRTQQEDSAVYLCASSLGRGPNPLDTQYFGPGTRLTVL.

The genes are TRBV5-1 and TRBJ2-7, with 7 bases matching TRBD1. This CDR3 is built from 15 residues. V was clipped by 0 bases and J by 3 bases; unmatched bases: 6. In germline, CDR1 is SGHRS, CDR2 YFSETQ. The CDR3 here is CASSLATGAVYEQYV. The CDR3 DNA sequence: TGCGCCAGCAGCTTGGCAACAGGGGCTGTCTACGAGCAGTACGTC.

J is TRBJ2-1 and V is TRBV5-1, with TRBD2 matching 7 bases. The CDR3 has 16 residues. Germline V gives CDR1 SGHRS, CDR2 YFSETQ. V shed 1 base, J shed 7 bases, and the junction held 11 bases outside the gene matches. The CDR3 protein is CASSLMASGAVNEQFF. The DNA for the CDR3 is TGCGCCAGCAGCTTGATGGCTAGCGGCGCCGTTAATGAGCAGTTCTTC.